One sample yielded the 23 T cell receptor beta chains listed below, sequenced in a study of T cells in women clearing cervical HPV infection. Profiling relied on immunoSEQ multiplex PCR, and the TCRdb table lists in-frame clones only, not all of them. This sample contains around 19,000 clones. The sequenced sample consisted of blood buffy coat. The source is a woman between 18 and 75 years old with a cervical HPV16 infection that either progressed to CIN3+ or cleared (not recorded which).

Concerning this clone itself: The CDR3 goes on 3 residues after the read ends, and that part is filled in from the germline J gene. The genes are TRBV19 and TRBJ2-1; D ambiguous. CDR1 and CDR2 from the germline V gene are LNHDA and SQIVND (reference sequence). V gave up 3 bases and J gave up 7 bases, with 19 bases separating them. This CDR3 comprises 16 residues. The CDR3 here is CASSILLVRWPNEQFF. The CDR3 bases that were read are TGTGCCAGTAGTATCCTCCTAGTAAGATGGCCTAATGAG.

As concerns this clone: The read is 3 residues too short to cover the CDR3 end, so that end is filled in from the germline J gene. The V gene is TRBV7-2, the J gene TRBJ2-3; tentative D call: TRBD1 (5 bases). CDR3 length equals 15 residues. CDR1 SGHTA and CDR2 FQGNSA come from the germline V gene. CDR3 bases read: TGTGCCAGCAGCTCGACAGCGCTGATAAAAGAGACG. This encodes CASSSTALIKET. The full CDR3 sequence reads CASSSTALIKETQYF.

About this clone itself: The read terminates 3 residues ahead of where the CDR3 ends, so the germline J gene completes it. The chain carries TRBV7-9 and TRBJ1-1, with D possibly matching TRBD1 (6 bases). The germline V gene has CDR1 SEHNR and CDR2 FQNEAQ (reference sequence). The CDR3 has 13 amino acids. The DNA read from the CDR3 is TGTGCCAGCACCCTTGGGGGCCAAGAGACA. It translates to CASTLGGQET. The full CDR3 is CASTLGGQETAFF. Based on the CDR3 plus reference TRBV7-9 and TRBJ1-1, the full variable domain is DTGVSQNPRHKITKRGQNVTFRCDPISEHNRLYWYRQTLGQGPEFLTYFQNEAQLEKSRLLSDRFSAERPKGSFSTLEIQRTEQGDSAMYLCASTLGGQETAFFGQGTRLTVV.

The CDR3 is CATAGPKRGGTDTQYF. The part of the CDR3 DNA that was read is TGTGCCACCGCCGGCCCGAAGCGGGGGGGCACAGATACG. V is TRBV24-1 and J is TRBJ2-3, with TRBD2 matching over 9 bases. The DNA ends 3 residues before the CDR3 does, and the rest of the CDR3 is filled in from the germline J gene. Germline trimming cut 9 bases from V and 1 base from J; bases unmatched to any gene: 10. This CDR3 spans 16 amino acids. The germline V gene has CDR1 KGHDR and CDR2 SFDVKD.

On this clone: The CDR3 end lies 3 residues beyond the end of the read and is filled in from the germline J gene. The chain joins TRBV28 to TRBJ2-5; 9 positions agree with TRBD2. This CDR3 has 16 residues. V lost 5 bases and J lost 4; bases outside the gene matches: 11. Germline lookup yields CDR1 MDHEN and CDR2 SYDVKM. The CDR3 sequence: CASSHARGGARETQYF. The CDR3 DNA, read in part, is TGTGCCAGCAGTCACGCGCGCGGGGGGGCGCGAGAGACC.

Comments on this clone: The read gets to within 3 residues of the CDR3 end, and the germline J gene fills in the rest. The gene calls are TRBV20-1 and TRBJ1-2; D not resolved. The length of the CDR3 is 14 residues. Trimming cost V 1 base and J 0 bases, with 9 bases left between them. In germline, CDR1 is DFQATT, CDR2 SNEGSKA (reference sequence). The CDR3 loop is CSARATTANYGYTF. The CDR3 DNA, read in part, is TGCAGTGCTAGAGCGACAACCGCTAACTATGGC.

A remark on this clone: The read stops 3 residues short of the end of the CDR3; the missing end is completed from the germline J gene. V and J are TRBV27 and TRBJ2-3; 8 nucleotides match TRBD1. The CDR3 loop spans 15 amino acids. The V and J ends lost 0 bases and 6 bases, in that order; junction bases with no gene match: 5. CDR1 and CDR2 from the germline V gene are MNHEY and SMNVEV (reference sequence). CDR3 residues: CASSLSTGAGDTQYF. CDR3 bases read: TGTGCCAGCAGTTTATCGACAGGGGCGGGGGATACG.

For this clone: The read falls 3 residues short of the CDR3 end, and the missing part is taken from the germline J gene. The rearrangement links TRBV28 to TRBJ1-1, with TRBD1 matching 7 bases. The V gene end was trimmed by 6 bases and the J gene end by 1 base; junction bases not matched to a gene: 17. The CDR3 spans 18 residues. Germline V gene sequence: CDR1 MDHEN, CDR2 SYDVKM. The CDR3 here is CASSRGPRGSGANTEAFF. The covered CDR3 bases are TGTGCCAGCAGCCGCGGGCCCAGGGGGTCCGGGGCGAACACTGAA.

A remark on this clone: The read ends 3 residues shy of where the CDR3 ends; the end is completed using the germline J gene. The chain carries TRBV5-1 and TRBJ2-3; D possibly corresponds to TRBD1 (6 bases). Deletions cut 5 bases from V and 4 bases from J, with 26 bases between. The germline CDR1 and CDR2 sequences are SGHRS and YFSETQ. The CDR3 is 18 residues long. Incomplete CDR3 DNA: TGCGCCAGCAGACAGGGTTTTTCGCACTCGAATACGGCAGATACG. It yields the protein CASRQGFSHSNTADT. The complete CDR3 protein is CASRQGFSHSNTADTQYF. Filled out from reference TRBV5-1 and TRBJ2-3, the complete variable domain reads KAGVTQTPRYLIKTRGQQVTLSCSPISGHRSVSWYQQTPGQGLQFLFEYFSETQRNKGNFPGRFSGRQFSNSRSEMNVSTLELGDSALYLCASRQGFSHSNTADTQYFGPGTRLTVL.

CDR3 amino acids: CASSSTRDRFNGYTF. Incomplete CDR3 DNA: TGTGCCAGCAGCTCGACCCGGGACAGGTTCAATGGC. V gene TRBV7-2 combines with J gene TRBJ1-2; 8 positions match TRBD1. The read ends 3 residues early relative to the CDR3; the germline J gene fills the gap. CDR3 length: 15 amino acids. In germline, CDR1 is SGHTA, CDR2 FQGNSA. V trimming: 4 bases; J trimming: 6 bases; junction bases outside the gene matches: 10. Filled out from reference TRBV7-2 and TRBJ1-2, the complete variable domain reads GAGVSQSPSNKVTEKGKDVELRCDPISGHTALYWYRQSLGQGLEFLIYFQGNSAPDKSGLPSDRFSAERTGGSVSTLTIQRTQQEDSAVYLCASSSTRDRFNGYTFGSGTRLTVV.

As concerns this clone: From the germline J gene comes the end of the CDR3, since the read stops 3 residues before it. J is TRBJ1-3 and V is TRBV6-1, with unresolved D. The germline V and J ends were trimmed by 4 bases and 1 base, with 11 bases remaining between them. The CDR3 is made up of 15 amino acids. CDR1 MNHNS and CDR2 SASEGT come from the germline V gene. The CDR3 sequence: CASSVFSGSGNTIYF. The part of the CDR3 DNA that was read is TGTGCCAGCAGTGTCTTTTCGGGGTCTGGAAACACC.

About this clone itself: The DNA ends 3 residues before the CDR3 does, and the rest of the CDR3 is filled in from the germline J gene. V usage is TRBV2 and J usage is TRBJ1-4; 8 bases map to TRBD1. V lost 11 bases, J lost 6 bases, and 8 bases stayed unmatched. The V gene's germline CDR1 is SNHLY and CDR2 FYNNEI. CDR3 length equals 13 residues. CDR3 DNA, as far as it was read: TGTGCCCAGAAGGACAGGGCAGATGAAAAA. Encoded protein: CAQKDRADEK. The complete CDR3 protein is CAQKDRADEKLFF.

The CDR3 DNA, read in part, is TGTGCCAGCAGCTCTCCGGGACAGGGCTACAATGAC. This translates into CASSSPGQGYND. The whole CDR3 is CASSSPGQGYNDYTF. V usage is TRBV7-6 and J usage is TRBJ1-2, with 9 bases aligning to TRBD1. Sequencing ends 3 residues short of the CDR3 end; the germline J gene provides the rest. The germline V gene has CDR1 SGHVS and CDR2 FNYEAQ. This CDR3 region has 15 residues.

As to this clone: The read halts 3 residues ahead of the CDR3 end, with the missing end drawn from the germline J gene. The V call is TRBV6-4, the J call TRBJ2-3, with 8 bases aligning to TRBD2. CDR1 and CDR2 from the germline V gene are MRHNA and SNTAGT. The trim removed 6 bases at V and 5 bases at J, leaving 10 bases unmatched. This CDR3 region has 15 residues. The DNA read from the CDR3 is TGTGCCAGCAGCAAGACGGGGGGGCCGATAGATACG. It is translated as CASSKTGGPIDT. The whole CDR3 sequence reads CASSKTGGPIDTQYF.

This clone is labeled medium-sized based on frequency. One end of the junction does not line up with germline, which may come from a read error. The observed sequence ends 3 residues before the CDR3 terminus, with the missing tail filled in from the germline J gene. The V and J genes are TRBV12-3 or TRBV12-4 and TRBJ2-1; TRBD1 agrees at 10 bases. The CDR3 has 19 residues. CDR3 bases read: TGTGCCAGCACTTTAAAGGGGGGCTTGACAGGGGGCGCATCCAATGAG. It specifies CASTLKGGLTGGASNE. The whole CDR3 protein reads CASTLKGGLTGGASNEQFF.

The CDR3 bases that were read are TGCGCCAGCAGCTTGGATAATAACCAAGAGACC. Translation gives CASSLDNNQET. The whole CDR3 is CASSLDNNQETQYF. The chain uses TRBV5-1 and TRBJ2-5; no definite D call. The CDR3 extends 3 residues past the end of the read, so its final part is completed from the germline J gene. The CDR3 covers 14 residues. Trimming stripped 0 bases from V and 0 bases from J, with 6 bases between. Germline V lookup: CDR1 SGHRS, CDR2 YFSETQ.

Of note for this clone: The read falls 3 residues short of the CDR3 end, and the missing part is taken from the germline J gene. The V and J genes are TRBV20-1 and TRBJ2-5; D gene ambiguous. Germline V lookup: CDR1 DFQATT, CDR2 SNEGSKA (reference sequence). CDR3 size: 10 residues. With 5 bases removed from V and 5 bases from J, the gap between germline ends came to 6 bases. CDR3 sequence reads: CSAAEETQYF. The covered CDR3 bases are TGCAGTGCTGCAGAGGAGACC.

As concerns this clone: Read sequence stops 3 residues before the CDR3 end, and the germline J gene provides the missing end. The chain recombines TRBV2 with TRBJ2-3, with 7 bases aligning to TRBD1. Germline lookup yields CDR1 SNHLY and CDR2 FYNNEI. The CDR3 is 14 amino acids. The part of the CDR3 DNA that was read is TGTGCCAGCAGGTCGGGACAGAGCAATCAGCCG. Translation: CASRSGQSNQP. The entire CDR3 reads CASRSGQSNQPQYF.

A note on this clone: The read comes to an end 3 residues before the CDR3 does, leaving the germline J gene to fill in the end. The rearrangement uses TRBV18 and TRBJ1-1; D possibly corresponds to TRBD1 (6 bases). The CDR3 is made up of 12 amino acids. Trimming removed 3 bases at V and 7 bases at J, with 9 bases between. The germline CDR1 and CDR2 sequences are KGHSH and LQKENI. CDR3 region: CASSPRTDEAFF. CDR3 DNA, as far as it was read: TGTGCCAGCTCACCCCGGACAGATGAA.

The sequenced part of the CDR3 DNA is TGCGCCAGCAGCACTGCTAGCGGGGGCTGGTGGCAAGAGACC. This codes for CASSTASGGWWQET. The CDR3 reads in full as CASSTASGGWWQETQYF. The chain joins TRBV5-1 to TRBJ2-5; the match to TRBD2 covers 10 bases. The read ends 3 residues shy of where the CDR3 ends; the end is completed using the germline J gene. Unmatched junction bases numbered 11, after V lost 4 bases and J lost 2 bases. This CDR3 contains 17 residues. Germline V gives CDR1 SGHRS, CDR2 YFSETQ. Together with reference TRBV5-1 and TRBJ2-5, the CDR3 gives the full variable domain: KAGVTQTPRYLIKTRGQQVTLSCSPISGHRSVSWYQQTPGQGLQFLFEYFSETQRNKGNFPGRFSGRQFSNSRSEMNVSTLELGDSALYLCASSTASGGWWQETQYFGPGTRLLVL.

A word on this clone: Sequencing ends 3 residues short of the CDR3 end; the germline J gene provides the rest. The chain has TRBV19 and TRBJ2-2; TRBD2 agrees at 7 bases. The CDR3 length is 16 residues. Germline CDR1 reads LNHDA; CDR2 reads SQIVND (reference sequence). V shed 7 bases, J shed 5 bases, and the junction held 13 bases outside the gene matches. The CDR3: CASTLLERGGTGELFF. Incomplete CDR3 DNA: TGTGCCAGTACCCTCCTAGAGCGGGGAGGAACCGGGGAG. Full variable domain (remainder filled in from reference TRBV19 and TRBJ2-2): DGGITQSPKYLFRKEGQNVTLSCEQNLNHDAMYWYRQDPGQGLRLIYYSQIVNDFQKGDIAEGYSVSREKKESFPLTVTSAQKNPTAFYLCASTLLERGGTGELFFGEGSRLTVL.

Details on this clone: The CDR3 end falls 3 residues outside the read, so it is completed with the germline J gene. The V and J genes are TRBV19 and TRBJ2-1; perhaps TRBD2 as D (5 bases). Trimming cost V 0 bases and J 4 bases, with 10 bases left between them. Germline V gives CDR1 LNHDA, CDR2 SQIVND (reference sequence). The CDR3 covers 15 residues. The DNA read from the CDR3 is TGTGCCAGTAGTATAGAAGACTACAAATACAATGAG. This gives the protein CASSIEDYKYNE. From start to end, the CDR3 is CASSIEDYKYNEQFF. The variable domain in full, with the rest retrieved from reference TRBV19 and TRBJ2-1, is DGGITQSPKYLFRKEGQNVTLSCEQNLNHDAMYWYRQDPGQGLRLIYYSQIVNDFQKGDIAEGYSVSREKKESFPLTVTSAQKNPTAFYLCASSIEDYKYNEQFFGPGTRLTVL.

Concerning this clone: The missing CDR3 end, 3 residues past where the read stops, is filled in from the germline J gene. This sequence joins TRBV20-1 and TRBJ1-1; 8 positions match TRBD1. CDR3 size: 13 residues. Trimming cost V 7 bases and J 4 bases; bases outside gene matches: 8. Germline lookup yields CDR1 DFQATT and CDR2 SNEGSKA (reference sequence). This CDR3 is CSGAQGAGTEAFF. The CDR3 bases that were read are TGCAGTGGGGCCCAGGGGGCCGGCACTGAA.